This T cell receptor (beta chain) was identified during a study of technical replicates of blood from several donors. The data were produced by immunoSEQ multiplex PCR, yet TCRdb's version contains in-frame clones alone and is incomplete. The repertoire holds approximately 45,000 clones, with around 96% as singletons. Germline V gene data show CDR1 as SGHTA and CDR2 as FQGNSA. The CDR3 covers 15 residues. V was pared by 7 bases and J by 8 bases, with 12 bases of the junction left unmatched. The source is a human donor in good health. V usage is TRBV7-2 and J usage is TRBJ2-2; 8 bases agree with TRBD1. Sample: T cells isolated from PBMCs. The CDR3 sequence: CASIETGVIVGELFF. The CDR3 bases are TGTGCCAGCATCGAGACAGGGGTTATCGTGGGGGAGCTGTTTTTT.